One and the same sample provided the 12 T cell receptor beta chains below, sequenced in a study of PD-1 blockade in mismatch repair-deficient tumors. Sequenced by immunoSEQ multiplex PCR; TCRdb stores in-frame clones only, minus some. Here the sample spans 40,000 to 60,000 clones, 65% to 85% being singletons. Specimen: peripheral blood, collected about 20 weeks after starting pembrolizumab. These receptors were taken from an adult with mismatch repair-deficient cancer.

The V call is TRBV7-9, the J call TRBJ2-7; D call uncertain. Germline CDR1 is SEHNR and CDR2 is FQNEAQ (reference sequence). The CDR3 runs to 15 residues. V was clipped by 4 bases and J by 3 bases, with 16 bases between them. The CDR3 sequence is CASSSPMATHYEQYF. For the CDR3, the DNA is TGTGCCAGCAGCTCCCCGATGGCGACTCACTACGAGCAGTACTTC.

The chain is built from TRBV9 and TRBJ2-1; 12 bases are shared with TRBD2. J was trimmed by 5 bases and V by 4 bases; bases with no gene match: 4. Germline loops: CDR1 SGDLS, CDR2 YYNGEE. CDR3 length: 15 amino acids. The CDR3 DNA reads as TGTGCCAGCAGCCTAGCGGGAGGGCCTCACAATGAGCAGTTCTTC. Amino acids: CASSLAGGPHNEQFF.

The chain joins TRBV19 to TRBJ1-1; D not certain. The germline V gene encodes CDR1 LNHDA and CDR2 SQIVND (reference sequence). This CDR3 has 14 amino acids. Trimming left V 7 bases short and J 0 bases short, with 12 bases between. The CDR3 DNA sequence: TGTGCCAGTACCGTCGGCGCCATGAACACTGAAGCTTTCTTT. Translated: CASTVGAMNTEAFF. Together with reference TRBV19 and TRBJ1-1, the CDR3 gives the full variable domain: DGGITQSPKYLFRKEGQNVTLSCEQNLNHDAMYWYRQDPGQGLRLIYYSQIVNDFQKGDIAEGYSVSREKKESFPLTVTSAQKNPTAFYLCASTVGAMNTEAFFGQGTRLTVV.

V gene TRBV11-2 combines with J gene TRBJ2-7; TRBD1 might be the D (6 bases). Germline CDR1 is SGHAT and CDR2 is FQNNGV. The V and J ends lost 7 bases and 5 bases respectively, with 15 bases between them. The CDR3 is 13 amino acids. In DNA form, the CDR3 reads TGTGCCAGCAACGGTAACTACAGGGACGAGCAGTACTTC. Its translation is CASNGNYRDEQYF.

V is TRBV5-1 and J is TRBJ2-4; maybe TRBD2 (6 bases). This CDR3 is 16 amino acids long. V lost 0 bases, J lost 0 bases, and 10 bases lay in between. Germline values: CDR1 SGHRS, CDR2 YFSETQ. The CDR3 loop is CASSLASGEAKNIQYF. Here the CDR3 DNA reads TGCGCCAGCAGCTTGGCCTCGGGGGAAGCCAAAAACATTCAGTACTTC.

This clone was picked up one time. This sequence joins TRBV5-4 and TRBJ2-1, with 8 nucleotides matching TRBD2. The CDR3 runs to 15 residues. In germline, CDR1 is SGHNT, CDR2 YYREEE (reference sequence). The J segment lost 3 bases and the V segment lost 2 bases, leaving 4 bases of the junction unmatched. The CDR3 sequence: CASSLAGAFYNEQFF. The CDR3 DNA sequence: TGTGCCAGCAGCTTAGCGGGAGCATTCTACAATGAGCAGTTCTTC.

This chain connects TRBV6-5 to TRBJ2-3; 10 nucleotides agree with TRBD2. CDR3 length: 16 amino acids. The trim removed 1 base at V and 1 base at J, leaving 2 bases unmatched. Germline V gene sequence: CDR1 MNHEY, CDR2 SVGAGI. Here the CDR3 DNA reads TGTGCCAGCAGTTACTATCTAGCGGGAGGCACAGATACGCAGTATTTT. Translated: CASSYYLAGGTDTQYF.

The rearrangement joins TRBV6-6 to TRBJ2-7, with TRBD2 identical over 9 bases. CDR3 size: 15 residues. Germline loops: CDR1 MNHNY, CDR2 SVGAGI (reference sequence). With 6 bases clipped from V and 3 bases from J, the junction kept 9 bases outside the gene matches. CDR3 residues: CASRRGTSLLYEQYF. CDR3 DNA: TGTGCCAGCAGACGCGGGACTAGCCTGCTCTACGAGCAGTACTTC.

The chain employs TRBV7-2 and TRBJ2-3; D not certain. CDR1 and CDR2 from the germline V gene are SGHTA and FQGNSA. Trimming removed 6 bases from V and 2 bases from J, with 12 bases in between. This CDR3 is 14 amino acids long. The CDR3 nucleotides read TGTGCCAGCAGTGATCCCTTAGTCACAGATACGCAGTATTTT. It encodes CASSDPLVTDTQYF.

This rearrangement joins TRBV30 to TRBJ2-3, with 10 bases that match TRBD2. Germline-derived CDR1 and CDR2 are GTSNPN and SVGIG (reference sequence). Losses at the gene ends were 4 bases for V and 3 bases for J; bases not matched to a gene: 13. The CDR3 spans 17 residues. The CDR3 here is CAWIWLAGEGETDTQYF. DNA for the CDR3: TGTGCCTGGATTTGGCTAGCGGGAGAAGGTGAGACAGATACGCAGTATTTT.

This clone was found a few times. The J gene is TRBJ1-5, the V gene TRBV10-1; 8 bases agree with TRBD1. The CDR3 runs 16 residues. The germline CDR1 and CDR2 sequences are WNHNN and SYGVQD (reference sequence). With V trimmed by 6 bases and J by 4 bases, 11 bases remained unmatched. Written as DNA, the CDR3 is TGCGCCAGCAGGTGGGGCGACAGGGGCCGGAATCAGCCCCAGCATTTT. This translates into CASRWGDRGRNQPQHF.

The gene calls are TRBV2 and TRBJ2-1, with unresolved D. V lost 6 bases to trimming and J lost 12 bases, with 15 bases between them. Per germline, CDR1 SNHLY and CDR2 FYNNEI. CDR3 size: 12 residues. CDR3 in DNA: TGTGCCAGCAGGCCCTTCGGACGATCGCAGTTCTTC. Translation gives CASRPFGRSQFF.